This T cell receptor beta chain derives from a study of STAT5B mutations in CD4+ large granular lymphocyte leukemia. Study conclusions and caveats: No patients shared main leukemic clonotypes, though approximately 26% appeared at low frequency elsewhere.

As for this clone: The antigen remains undetermined.

CDR1 is SEHNR, CDR2 FQNEAQ, per germline (reference sequence). This CDR3 is built from 16 residues. Trimming removed 5 bases from V and 4 bases from J, with 18 bases in between. Using immunoSEQ multiplex PCR, the repertoire was profiled, and TCRdb retains in-frame clones only, with some absent. The sample contains some 40,000 clones, roughly 85% of which appear only once. The rearrangement joins TRBV7-9 to TRBJ1-3, with TRBD1 as a possible D gene (5 bases). Sample: CD4+ T cells from blood buffy coats. This receptor was identified in a human donor in good health. The CDR3 nucleotides are TGTGCCAGCAGCCCCCCGGGGGGGGTACCGGGAAACACCATATATTTT. Translation gives CASSPPGGVPGNTIYF.